The source of this TCR beta chain is a study of PD-L1 blockade in urothelial cancer (dated by TCRdb to about 2017). Study-wide context: All patients started therapy in about 2014 and received atezolizumab 1,200 mg intravenously every 3 weeks. Some 29 patients had pretreatment blood TCR-seq, 24 had at least one posttreatment blood collection, and 24 had tumor TCR-seq. Blood samples were analyzed at two time points: 3 weeks after treatment start (second dose) and 6 weeks after treatment start. An ECOG performance status of 0 or 1 was recorded for the patients, and 0 to 3 prior chemotherapy regimens had been received by the patients. TCR sequencing covered pretreatment tumor samples and matched, serially collected peripheral blood taken before and after atezolizumab treatment. Roughly ten patients achieved durable clinical benefit and fewer than 25 did not. The study was an exploratory multi-omic analysis of somatic, immune and clinical correlates of response to PD-L1 blockade with atezolizumab in urothelial cancer. About 90% of the 29 patients were males with bladder-origin urothelial cancer, and about 60% of the 29 reported a prior smoking history. Whole exome sequencing and RNA sequencing of pretreatment tumors were performed alongside TCR sequencing in the same patients. Durable clinical benefit meant progression-free survival longer than 6 months, and TCR features were also tested against progression-free and overall survival. Blood samples gave a median of about 130,000 T cells and approximately 81,000 unique TCRs, with a median clonality of approximately 0.08. Broader findings and caveats from the paper: Improved progression-free and overall survival was found to be associated with pretreatment peripheral blood TCR clonality below the median. Among patients with durable benefit, tumor-associated TCR clones showed greater expansion in peripheral blood 3 weeks after treatment started (n of about 20, p = 0.022). Because of the small sample size (n of about 29) and the many exploratory analyses performed, the results are intended to be regarded as hypothesis-generating.

The sample's time point label, decoded: pretreatment peripheral blood. The cohort included 29 patients with locally advanced or metastatic urothelial carcinoma who were treated at Memorial Sloan Kettering on a trial protocol. Peripheral blood mononuclear cells were collected pretreatment and during treatment, with between 1 and 8 total time points obtained per patient. The Qiagen DNeasy Blood extraction kit was used to purify genomic DNA from total PBMCs and tumor samples. Collected pretreatment and during treatment, PBMCs were isolated and stored as previously described. Turning to this clone: What antigen it recognizes has not been identified. One end of the junction varies from germline; a read error may be responsible.

Synthetic TCR analog templates were spiked into each PCR so that absolute template abundance could be estimated from read counts. Using the immunoSEQ assay, TCRbeta CDR3 regions were amplified from genomic DNA with bias-controlled V and J gene primers. Rearranged TCRbeta segments were sequenced at approximately 20X coverage. The study's own analysis went as follows. Sequencing errors were corrected by clustering and CDR3s were annotated against IMGT to assign V, D and J genes. Downstream analyses used only productive TCRbeta rearrangements and left out out-of-frame or stop-codon sequences. To compute clonality, Shannon entropy was normalized by the log of the number of unique productive sequences and then subtracted from one. Clones differing between time points or between blood and tumor were identified using Fisher's exact test with Benjamini-Hochberg correction, with an adjusted p below 0.01 applied as the threshold. As stored in TCRdb, this immuneACCESS dataset retains in-frame rearrangements with V and J assigned. A fraction of the clones does not appear; measured against another copy, unresolved V genes explain less than half of the discrepancy, and the remainder lacks a known reason. The DNA was the basis for D and trimming; V, J and clone size are from that table. The sample table shows 72,000 or so clones, and roughly 86% are seen once. In total, the top ten clones hold 15% of the sample.

CDR1 and CDR2 were assigned from the germline V gene (reference sequence) as SSHAT and FNYEAQ. The cysteine opens and the phenylalanine closes a CDR3 of 18 amino acids. The CDR3 DNA has 54 bases and is translated from base 1. The input for sequencing was PBMCs, taken around atezolizumab (anti-PD-L1) treatment. Recombination joined TRBV7-7 with TRBJ2-4, and 10 junctional nucleotides match TRBD1. This clonotype originated in a man between 60 and 70 years old with urothelial cancer. Here is the DNA: TGTGCTAGCAGCTTAGGGGGGTGGGCACGGACAGGGGGGAACATTCAGTACTTC. It encodes CASSLGGWARTGGNIQYF.